Listed below are T cell receptor beta chains from one sample, sequenced in a study of radiotherapy plus CTLA-4 blockade in lung cancer. The data were produced by immunoSEQ multiplex PCR, yet TCRdb's version contains in-frame clones alone and is incomplete. The table has about 46,000 clones, roughly 77% seen once. The sample here was peripheral blood, taken from a patient treated with radiotherapy plus ipilimumab. These receptors were collected from a human donor with non-small cell lung cancer who had a complete response to radiotherapy plus ipilimumab. CDR3s include the opening cysteine and the closing phenylalanine or tryptophan. Each record gives: V gene, D gene, CDR3 length, clone size, J gene, CDR3 protein, CDR3 DNA. The D gene is left open where the match is weak. A clone size is listed for some rows: how often the clone was seen (once, few, many), or a class if it is expanded.

TRBV5-1	TRBD2	13	NA	TRBJ2-5	CASSLAGLEAQYF	TGCGCCAGCAGCTTGGCGGGACTAGAGGCCCAGTACTTC
TRBV30	NA	11	NA	TRBJ1-2	CAWSLRGGYTF	TGTGCCTGGAGTCTACGGGGTGGCTACACCTTC
TRBV5-6	NA	13	few	TRBJ1-1	CASSSQGWTEAFF	TGTGCCAGCAGCTCACAGGGTTGGACTGAAGCTTTCTTT
TRBV11-2	NA	15	NA	TRBJ1-4	CASSSNWSPNEKLFF	TGTGCCAGCAGCTCAAACTGGAGTCCGAATGAAAAACTGTTTTTT
TRBV7-8	NA	15	NA	TRBJ2-1	CASSLTEDNYNEQFF	TGTGCCAGCAGCCTTACAGAAGACAATTACAATGAGCAGTTCTTC
TRBV10-3	TRBD1	15	once	TRBJ2-1	CAIRAQGYSYNEQFF	TGTGCCATCAGGGCACAGGGGTACTCCTACAATGAGCAGTTCTTC
TRBV30	TRBD1	15	NA	TRBJ2-1	CAWSVGTGFVNEQFF	TGTGCCTGGAGTGTCGGGACAGGGTTTGTGAATGAGCAGTTCTTC
TRBV27	TRBD2	14	NA	TRBJ2-1	CASSFLAGQNEQFF	TGTGCCAGCAGTTTTTTAGCGGGGCAGAATGAGCAGTTCTTC
TRBV6-1	NA	13	NA	TRBJ2-1	CASSEQGGYEQFF	TGTGCCAGCAGTGAGCAGGGGGGATATGAGCAGTTCTTC
TRBV21-1	NA	19	few	TRBJ1-5	CASSKEREMGAGGNQPQHF	TGTGCCAGCAGCAAAGAAAGGGAGATGGGGGCTGGGGGCAATCAGCCCCAGCATTTT
TRBV30	NA	11	NA	TRBJ1-4	CACRQASKLFF	TGTGCCTGCCGCCAGGCTTCGAAACTGTTTTTT
TRBV2	NA	14	NA	TRBJ2-3	CASSLESGTDTQYF	TGTGCCAGCAGTCTAGAGAGTGGCACAGATACGCAGTATTTT
TRBV5-8	NA	14	NA	TRBJ1-1	CASKNRVIGTEAFF	TGTGCCAGCAAGAACAGGGTGATCGGCACTGAAGCTTTCTTT
TRBV10-1	NA	12	NA	TRBJ2-2	CATGGSTGELFF	TGCGCCACCGGTGGGAGCACCGGGGAGCTGTTTTTT
TRBV14	TRBD1	15	NA	TRBJ2-7	CASSQYRQGAYEQYF	TGTGCCAGCAGCCAGTACAGACAGGGGGCCTACGAGCAGTACTTC
TRBV30	TRBD1	15	NA	TRBJ1-1	CAWSAGGTGGTEAFF	TGTGCCTGGAGTGCAGGGGGGACAGGGGGCACTGAAGCTTTCTTT
TRBV6-5	NA	13	once	TRBJ1-1	CASSMRLNTEAFF	TGTGCCAGCAGTATGAGGTTGAACACTGAAGCTTTCTTT